The TCR beta chain described here comes from a study of a mutant IDH1 vaccine in newly diagnosed glioma. Trimming pared 6 bases from V and 7 bases from J, leaving 13 bases between. Germline V gene lookup returns CDR1 SNHLY and CDR2 FYNNEI. The CDR3 loop spans 13 amino acids. On this clone: Antigen: not known.

The assay was immunoSEQ multiplex PCR, and TCRdb's table has in-frame clones only and misses some. Of around 60,000 clones in the sample, 85% were seen once. Stated time point: week 23, last vaccination. Every vaccine dose comprised 300 ug of mutant IDH1 20-mer peptide plus topical imiquimod. The J gene is TRBJ1-5, the V gene TRBV2; D may be TRBD1 (5 bases). Material: PBMCs, obtained from a glioma patient whose treatment included an IDH1 peptide vaccine. This clonotype was obtained from a young man with glioma. The chain's CDR3 is CASSRQRMQPQHF. CDR3 DNA sequence: TGTGCCAGCAGCCGACAGAGAATGCAGCCCCAGCATTTT.